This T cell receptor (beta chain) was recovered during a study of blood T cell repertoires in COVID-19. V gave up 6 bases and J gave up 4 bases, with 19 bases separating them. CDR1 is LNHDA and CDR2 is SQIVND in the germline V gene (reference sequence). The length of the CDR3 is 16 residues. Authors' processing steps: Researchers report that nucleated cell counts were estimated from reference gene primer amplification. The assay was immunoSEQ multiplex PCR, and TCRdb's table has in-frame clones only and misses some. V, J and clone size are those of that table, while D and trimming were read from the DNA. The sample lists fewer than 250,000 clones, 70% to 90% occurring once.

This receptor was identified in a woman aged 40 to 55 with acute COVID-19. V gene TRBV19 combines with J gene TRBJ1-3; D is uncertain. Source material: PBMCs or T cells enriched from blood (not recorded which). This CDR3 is CASRTGLRGAGNTIYF. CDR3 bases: TGTGCCAGTAGAACCGGACTTCGGGGAGCGGGAAACACCATATATTTT.